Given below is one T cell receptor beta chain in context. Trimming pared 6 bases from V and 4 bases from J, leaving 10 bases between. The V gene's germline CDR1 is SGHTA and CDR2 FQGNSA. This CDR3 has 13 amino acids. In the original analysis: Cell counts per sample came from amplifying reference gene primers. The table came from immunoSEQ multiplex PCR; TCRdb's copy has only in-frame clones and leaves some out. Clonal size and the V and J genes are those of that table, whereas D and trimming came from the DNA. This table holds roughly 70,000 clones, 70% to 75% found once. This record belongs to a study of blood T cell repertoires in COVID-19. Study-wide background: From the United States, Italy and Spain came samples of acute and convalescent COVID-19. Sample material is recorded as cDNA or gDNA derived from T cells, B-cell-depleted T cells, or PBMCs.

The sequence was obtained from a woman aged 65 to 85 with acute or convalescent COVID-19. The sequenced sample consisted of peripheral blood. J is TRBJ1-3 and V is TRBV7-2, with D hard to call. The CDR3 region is CASSSLQGNTIYF. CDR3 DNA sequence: TGTGCCAGCAGTTCTCTACAGGGAAACACCATATATTTT.